This T cell receptor beta chain stems from a study of cytomegalovirus exposure and HLA in healthy donors. As for the study in general: The same platform was used for the 90 to 150 validation repertoires and the roughly 680 first-cohort repertoires, a later analysis reported.

Study observations and caveats: Despite most TCR sequences being rare, some public TCRs occurred in many donors.

For this clone: Its antigen is undetermined.

Sequencing used immunoSEQ multiplex PCR; TCRdb keeps in-frame clones, though not all of them. The repertoire holds some 56,000 clones, 93% seen once, with more than 1.5% in the top ten. The V end was cut by 0 bases, the J end by 8 bases, with 11 bases between. The CDR3 is 14 amino acids. CDR1 and CDR2 from the germline V gene are SGDLS and YYNGEE. This TCR was recovered from a woman in her late teens or twenties in good health and CMV-seropositive. The sample taken for sequencing was PBMCs. This rearrangement joins TRBV9 to TRBJ1-4; D gene uncertain. CDR3 residues: CASSVDSHLEKLFF. The CDR3 coding sequence is TGTGCCAGCAGCGTAGATAGCCATTTAGAAAAACTGTTTTTT.